This TCR beta chain derives from a study of response to subunit inactivated influenza vaccine (dated by TCRdb to the late 2010s). The study in broad terms: Deep quantitative profiling of the T cell receptor repertoire was used in the study to follow responses to a trivalent subunit inactivated influenza vaccine.

Library prep was done by RT-PCR. Sequencing used an Illumina HiSeq 2500. TCRdb applied fastp at Q25 and MiXCR to the public reads, then kept only in-frame beta chains. Entries are consolidated by CDR3 protein sequence, retaining the most common genes and DNA. Counted in this sample were roughly 790,000 distinct CDR3 sequences; roughly 20% of them appeared once. 10% of the sample lies in the top ten. On the study overall, not on this receptor specifically: The authors proposed that each seasonal influenza vaccination may bring in only a limited number of new T cells.

This clonotype was counted only a few times. It has no known antigen specificity. No per-base quality is available; no much larger clone lies one base away. V and J are trimmed by 2 bases and 5 bases, and the gene matches miss 5 bases of the junction. The CDR3 runs 15 residues from the cysteine to the phenylalanine. Only the CDR3 part of the read is kept: 45 bases, read in frame from the first base. CDR1 and CDR2 are read off the germline V gene as SGDLS and YYNGEE. The TCR was taken from a man aged 50-60 years who received an inactivated influenza vaccine. Donor details come from another sample of the same person, matched by shared clones. The chain links TRBV9 with TRBJ2-3; 10 bases in the middle match TRBD2. The input for sequencing was PBMCs from blood, taken less than 6 days after vaccination. The CDR3 has the sequence CASSVSGRAVDTQYF. The nucleotides are TGTGCCAGCAGCGTCAGCGGGAGGGCCGTAGATACGCAGTATTTT.